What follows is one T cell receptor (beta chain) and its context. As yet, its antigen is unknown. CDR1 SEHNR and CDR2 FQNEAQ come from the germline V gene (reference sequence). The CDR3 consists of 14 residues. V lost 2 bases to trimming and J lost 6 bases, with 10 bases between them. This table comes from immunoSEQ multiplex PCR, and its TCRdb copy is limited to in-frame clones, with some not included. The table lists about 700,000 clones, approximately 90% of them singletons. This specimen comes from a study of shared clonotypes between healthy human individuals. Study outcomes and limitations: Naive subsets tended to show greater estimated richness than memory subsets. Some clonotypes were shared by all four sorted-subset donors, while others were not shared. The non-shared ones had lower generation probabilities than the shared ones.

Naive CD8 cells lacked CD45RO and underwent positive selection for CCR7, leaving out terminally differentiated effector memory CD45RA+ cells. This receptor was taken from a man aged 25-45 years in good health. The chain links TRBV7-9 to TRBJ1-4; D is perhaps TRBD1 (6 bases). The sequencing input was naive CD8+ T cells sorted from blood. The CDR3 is CASSLRRGDEKLFF. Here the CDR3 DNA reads TGTGCCAGCAGCTTACGGAGGGGGGATGAAAAACTGTTTTTT.